This passage covers 25 T cell receptor beta chains from one sample sequenced in a study of blood T cell repertoires in COVID-19. Using immunoSEQ multiplex PCR, the repertoire was profiled, and TCRdb retains in-frame clones only, with some absent. The table records around 170,000 clones, around 83% of them present only once. The sample comprised peripheral blood. These receptors all come from a woman in her sixties or seventies with COVID-19, enrolled during active disease.

This rearrangement joins TRBV7-2 to TRBJ2-7; D unresolved. V gave up 0 bases and J gave up 3 bases, with 6 bases separating them. Germline assignment: CDR1 SGHTA and CDR2 FQGNSA. The CDR3 consists of 13 residues. CDR3 residues: CASSLAQVYEQYF. The CDR3 DNA reads as TGTGCCAGCAGCTTAGCACAAGTCTACGAGCAGTACTTC.

V is TRBV24-1 and J is TRBJ2-1; D may be TRBD1 (6 bases). CDR3 size: 15 residues. Germline V gene lookup returns CDR1 KGHDR and CDR2 SFDVKD. V shed 5 bases and J shed 11 bases, with 21 bases lying between them. CDR3 residues: CATSVTDRPGTKQFF. CDR3 in DNA: TGTGCCACCAGTGTTACGGACAGACCCGGGACAAAGCAGTTCTTC.

This clone was counted only a few times. The chain is built from TRBV28 and TRBJ1-1; D is uncertain. The V end lost 3 bases, the J end lost 7 bases, and 6 bases lay between the germline ends. Germline assignment: CDR1 MDHEN and CDR2 SYDVKM. The CDR3 consists of 11 residues. The CDR3 bases are TGTGCCAGCAGTTTGGGCGATGAAGCTTTCTTT. Its protein product is CASSLGDEAFF. The whole variable domain, filled in from reference TRBV28 and TRBJ1-1, reads DVKVTQSSRYLVKRTGEKVFLECVQDMDHENMFWYRQDPGLGLRLIYFSYDVKMKEKGDIPEGYSVSREKKERFSLILESASTNQTSMYLCASSLGDEAFFGQGTRLTVV.

V gene TRBV6-5 combines with J gene TRBJ2-3; D not resolved. V gave up 6 bases and J gave up 2 bases, with 3 bases separating them. The CDR3 runs to 11 residues. CDR1 is MNHEY, CDR2 SVGAGI, per germline. DNA of the CDR3: TGTGCCAGCAGCCACACAGATACGCAGTATTTT. Translated, it gives CASSHTDTQYF.

The V gene is TRBV24-1, the J gene TRBJ2-3; 7 nucleotides agree with TRBD2. Looked up from germline, CDR1 is KGHDR and CDR2 is SFDVKD. V lost 6 bases to trimming and J lost 6 bases; unmatched junction nucleotides: 14. The CDR3 is 16 amino acids. CDR3 protein: CATSSILALPRDTQYF. DNA of the CDR3: TGTGCCACCAGTTCGATACTAGCGCTCCCAAGGGATACGCAGTATTTT.

V usage is TRBV28 and J usage is TRBJ2-5; the match to TRBD2 covers 13 bases. CDR1 and CDR2 (germline): MDHEN, SYDVKM. This CDR3 comprises 16 residues. V shed 2 bases and J 4 bases; nucleotides not matched to a gene: 4. The CDR3 here is CASSLRRTSGRETQYF. The CDR3 DNA is TGTGCCAGCAGTTTACGCAGGACTAGCGGGAGAGAGACCCAGTACTTC.

The chain uses TRBV6-5 and TRBJ2-1; 12 bases are a match to TRBD1. The CDR3 has 15 residues. The germline V gene encodes CDR1 MNHEY and CDR2 SVGAGI. J lost 5 bases, V lost 5 bases, and 4 bases had no gene match. CDR3 in amino acids: CASSLRDRGHNEQFF. In DNA form, the CDR3 reads TGTGCCAGCAGTCTCCGGGACAGGGGGCACAATGAGCAGTTCTTC.

The CDR3 region is CASSTQGDYGYTF. The DNA for the CDR3 is TGTGCCAGCAGCACACAGGGGGACTATGGCTACACCTTC. The chain carries TRBV12-3 or TRBV12-4 and TRBJ1-2; 8 positions match TRBD1. V lost 6 bases, J lost 3 bases, and 3 bases stayed unmatched. This CDR3 region has 13 residues.

V is TRBV19 and J is TRBJ2-1; 10 nucleotides align to TRBD2. Trimming removed 7 bases from V and 5 bases from J; junction bases left unmatched: 8. This CDR3 region has 15 residues. Germline CDR1 LNHDA, CDR2 SQIVND (reference sequence). The chain's CDR3 is CASTQTSGWHNEQFF. CDR3 bases: TGTGCCAGTACCCAGACTAGCGGGTGGCACAATGAGCAGTTCTTC. The variable domain in full, completed from reference TRBV19 and TRBJ2-1, reads DGGITQSPKYLFRKEGQNVTLSCEQNLNHDAMYWYRQDPGQGLRLIYYSQIVNDFQKGDIAEGYSVSREKKESFPLTVTSAQKNPTAFYLCASTQTSGWHNEQFFGPGTRLTVL.

V usage is TRBV7-9 and J usage is TRBJ2-1, with D possibly matching TRBD2 (5 bases). The CDR3 has 12 amino acids. Between the trimmed V and J ends, which lost 2 bases and 10 bases, there was a span of 9 bases. The germline V gene has CDR1 SEHNR and CDR2 FQNEAQ (reference sequence). CDR3 residues: CASSLSGIEQFF. CDR3 DNA: TGTGCCAGCAGCTTATCGGGGATAGAGCAGTTCTTC.

This clone was observed once. The rearrangement joins TRBV6-1 to TRBJ2-7; D is possibly TRBD1 (5 bases). Trimming took off 2 bases at V and 6 bases at J, with 8 bases between the two ends. The CDR3 is made up of 12 amino acids. The germline V gene has CDR1 MNHNS and CDR2 SASEGT. The CDR3 is CASSEYRGEQYF. The CDR3 nucleotides are TGTGCCAGCAGTGAATATAGGGGCGAGCAGTACTTC.

This clone came up once. The V gene is TRBV2, the J gene TRBJ2-4; 9 bases agree with TRBD1. This CDR3 contains 13 residues. The junction had 6 bases not matched to a gene; V was cut back by 7 bases and J by 8 bases. CDR1 is SNHLY, CDR2 FYNNEI, per germline. The CDR3 DNA reads TGTGCCAGCAAGATCCGACAGGGGGACATTCAGTACTTC. Translating gives CASKIRQGDIQYF.

V gene TRBV19 combines with J gene TRBJ2-1, with 9 nucleotides matching TRBD2. The CDR3 contains 14 residues. Germline CDR1 LNHDA, CDR2 SQIVND (reference sequence). V was clipped by 10 bases and J by 0 bases; unmatched bases: 4. The CDR3 sequence is CAIAAGGSYNEQFF. In nucleotides, the CDR3 is TGTGCCATCGCAGCGGGAGGCTCCTACAATGAGCAGTTCTTC.

A single count supports this clone. The chain employs TRBV6-5 and TRBJ2-6; 7 bases match TRBD1. Trimming took 4 bases from V and 2 from J; bases not matched to a gene: 2. In germline, CDR1 is MNHEY, CDR2 SVGAGI. The CDR3 length is 15 residues. The CDR3 reads CASSLQGTGANVLTF. In DNA, the CDR3 is TGTGCCAGCAGTTTACAGGGGACTGGGGCCAACGTCCTGACTTTC.

The chain couples TRBV5-4 to TRBJ2-7; possible D gene TRBD2, 6 bases. V lost 4 bases to trimming and J lost 2 bases, with 16 bases between them. There are 15 residues in the CDR3. Per the germline V gene, CDR1 is SGHNT and CDR2 is YYREEE (reference sequence). The DNA of the CDR3 is TGTGCCAGCAGCGCTCGGGAGACCGCAACCTACGAGCAGTACTTC. Protein: CASSARETATYEQYF. Looking up the rest from reference TRBV5-4 and TRBJ2-7 gives the full variable domain: ETGVTQSPTHLIKTRGQQVTLRCSSQSGHNTVSWYQQALGQGPQFIFQYYREEENGRGNFPPRFSGLQFPNYSSELNVNALELDDSALYLCASSARETATYEQYFGPGTRLTVT.

The rearrangement joins TRBV30 to TRBJ1-2; no firm D call. CDR3 length: 13 residues. Germline values: CDR1 GTSNPN, CDR2 SVGIG (reference sequence). The V end lost 3 bases, the J end lost 4 bases, and 12 bases lay between the germline ends. The CDR3 DNA sequence: TGTGCCTGGAGGTGGCCTGGCGGCTATGGCTACACCTTC. It encodes CAWRWPGGYGYTF.

The chain carries TRBV27 and TRBJ2-6; D call uncertain. V lost 2 bases to trimming and J lost 4 bases, with 6 bases between them. The CDR3 sequence is 14 residues long. Per the germline V gene, CDR1 is MNHEY and CDR2 is SMNVEV (reference sequence). CDR3 protein: CASSLLSGANVLTF. CDR3 bases: TGTGCCAGCAGTTTACTTTCCGGGGCCAACGTCCTGACTTTC.

This clone has just a few counts. CDR3 sequence (DNA): TGTGCCAGCAGCCTGTGGGAGATCAACACTGAAGCTTTCTTT. It translates to CASSLWEINTEAFF. This chain connects TRBV7-9 to TRBJ1-1; D is unresolved. The V gene lost 5 bases and the J gene lost 2 bases, with 12 bases spanning the gap. In germline, CDR1 is SEHNR, CDR2 FQNEAQ (reference sequence). The length of the CDR3 is 14 residues.

This rearrangement joins TRBV12-3 or TRBV12-4 to TRBJ1-2; possibly TRBD1 for D (5 bases). The CDR3 runs 12 residues. V gave up 5 bases and J gave up 4 bases, with 8 bases separating them. CDR3 in DNA: TGTGCCAGCAGTGACAGTGGCTATGGCTACACCTTC. Protein sequence: CASSDSGYGYTF.

The chain couples TRBV27 to TRBJ1-5; TRBD1 is a possible D gene (6 bases). V lost 0 bases to trimming and J lost 13 bases, with 16 bases between them. CDR3 length equals 14 residues. Germline V lookup: CDR1 MNHEY, CDR2 SMNVEV (reference sequence). The CDR3 DNA reads as TGTGCCAGCAGTTTATCGGGTGGGGGCTTAGAGCAGCATTTT. It translates to CASSLSGGGLEQHF.

The J gene is TRBJ2-1, the V gene TRBV5-4; 8 nucleotides line up with TRBD2. Per the germline V gene, CDR1 is SGHNT and CDR2 is YYREEE (reference sequence). Trimming removed 2 bases from V and 0 bases from J; junction bases left unmatched: 4. The CDR3 loop spans 16 amino acids. In DNA form, the CDR3 reads TGTGCCAGCAGCTTAGACGGGAGGGCCTCCTACAATGAGCAGTTCTTC. Translating gives CASSLDGRASYNEQFF.

This clone was detected only a few times. This chain joins TRBV7-9 and TRBJ2-2; TRBD1 matches at 8 bases. CDR1 is SEHNR, CDR2 FQNEAQ, per germline (reference sequence). The CDR3 length is 18 residues. With V trimmed by 5 bases and J by 6 bases, 17 bases remained unmatched. CDR3: CASSQKRVLGTGPGELFF. The CDR3 DNA sequence: TGTGCCAGCAGCCAAAAGAGGGTCCTCGGGACAGGTCCCGGGGAGCTGTTTTTT.

The CDR3 region is CASSQDPLARGTQYF. The CDR3 nucleotides read TGCGCCAGCAGCCAAGATCCCCTAGCCCGTGGGACCCAGTACTTC. This chain uses TRBV4-3 with TRBJ2-5; tentatively, D is TRBD2 (5 bases). Trimming left V 0 bases short and J 7 bases short, with 15 bases between. The CDR3 runs 15 residues. In germline, CDR1 is LGHNA, CDR2 YSLEER.

V and J are TRBV6-2 or TRBV6-3 and TRBJ1-1, with a weak D call TRBD1 (5 bases). V shed 2 bases and J shed 5 bases, with 9 bases lying between them. CDR1 is MNHEY and CDR2 is SVGEGT in the germline V gene. This CDR3 contains 13 residues. The CDR3 nucleotides read TGTGCCAGCAGTTACGGGGGGTGGACTGAAGCTTTCTTT. It specifies CASSYGGWTEAFF.

Judged by abundance, this clone is medium-sized. The chain links TRBV9 to TRBJ1-1, with D possibly matching TRBD1 (5 bases). V shed 3 bases and J shed 4 bases, with 13 bases lying between them. There are 14 residues in the CDR3. CDR1 SGDLS and CDR2 YYNGEE come from the germline V gene. The CDR3 region is CASSASGLITEAFF. For the CDR3, the DNA is TGTGCCAGCAGCGCCTCAGGGTTAATCACTGAAGCTTTCTTT. Based on the CDR3 plus reference TRBV9 and TRBJ1-1, the full variable domain is DSGVTQTPKHLITATGQRVTLRCSPRSGDLSVYWYQQSLDQGLQFLIQYYNGEERAKGNILERFSAQQFPDLHSELNLSSLELGDSALYFCASSASGLITEAFFGQGTRLTVV.